One and the same sample provided the 7 T cell receptor beta chains below, sequenced in a study of T cell repertoires in cytomegalovirus infection. TCRdb reprocessed the reads with MiXCR, giving one entry per CDR3 protein. The sample has about 570,000 distinct CDR3 sequences, 35% to 50% seen once. These receptors' antigens are unknown. The input for sequencing was cultured PBMCs, taken from culture after CMV antigen stimulation. These receptors were obtained from a human donor in good health (CMV status not recorded). Some clones in this sample may be carry-over from other donors' samples.

V and J are TRBV20-1 and TRBJ1-5; D gene ambiguous. Germline values: CDR1 DFQATT, CDR2 SNEGSKA (reference sequence). The CDR3 has 11 residues. With 3 bases removed from V and 6 bases from J, the gap between germline ends came to 6 bases. The CDR3 DNA sequence: TGCAGTGCTAGTTTTGGTCAGCCCCAGCATTTT. Translating it yields CSASFGQPQHF.

In this sample, this clonotype turned up a few times. The J gene is TRBJ1-3, the V gene TRBV7-6; TRBD1 matches at 7 bases. CDR1 is SGHVS and CDR2 is FNYEAQ in the germline V gene. This CDR3 has 15 residues. Losses at the gene ends were 5 bases for V and 1 base for J; bases not matched to a gene: 5. The CDR3 DNA is TGTGCCAGCAGCCGAGGGACAGCATCTGGAAACACCATATATTTT. Translated: CASSRGTASGNTIYF.

This clonotype showed up many times. Germline is not matched at one junction end, which may reflect a read error. The genes are TRBV11-1 and TRBJ2-5, with D possibly matching TRBD1 (6 bases). The CDR3 consists of 12 residues. Germline loops: CDR1 SGHAT, CDR2 FQDESV (reference sequence). The CDR3 here is CASSHRDGRTTF. Here the CDR3 DNA reads TGTGCCAGCAGCCACAGGGACGGCCGAACGACCTTC.

The V gene is TRBV7-9, the J gene TRBJ2-5; weak D call: TRBD2 (6 bases). Germline V gene sequence: CDR1 SEHNR, CDR2 FQNEAQ (reference sequence). The CDR3 consists of 15 residues. V was clipped by 4 bases and J by 2 bases, with 14 bases between them. The DNA for the CDR3 is TGTGCCAGCAGCTCGGGGGTTTATGTTCAAGAGACCCAGTACTTC. Translating gives CASSSGVYVQETQYF.

The gene calls are TRBV7-2 and TRBJ1-1, with unresolved D. V was cut by 0 bases and J by 1 base, with 9 bases left in between. The CDR3 spans 15 residues. The V gene's germline CDR1 is SGHTA and CDR2 FQGNSA. CDR3 loop: CASSLAGFGNTEAFF. CDR3 coding DNA: TGTGCCAGCAGCTTAGCGGGTTTCGGGAACACTGAAGCTTTCTTT.

This clonotype was observed a handful of times. This chain uses TRBV7-2 with TRBJ1-1; TRBD1 matches at 12 bases. Germline assignment: CDR1 SGHTA and CDR2 FQGNSA. The CDR3 runs to 16 residues. With V trimmed by 4 bases and J by 5 bases, 8 bases remained unmatched. The CDR3 DNA is TGTGCCAGCAGCTCCCGGGACAGGGGGCGTTGGACTGAAGCTTTCTTT. Its translation is CASSSRDRGRWTEAFF.

This chain uses TRBV20-1 with TRBJ1-2, with D perhaps TRBD1 (5 bases). Trimming left V 1 base short and J 5 bases short, with 8 bases between. Germline-derived CDR1 and CDR2 are DFQATT and SNEGSKA (reference sequence). CDR3 size: 12 residues. The CDR3, as DNA: TGCAGTGCTAGAGGACAGTTTTATGGCTACACCTTC. Protein product: CSARGQFYGYTF.